Given below is one TCR beta chain in context. As yet, its antigen is unknown. The data were obtained in a study of T cell responses to AZD1222 COVID-19 vaccine. Findings and limits, study-wide: Baseline testing showed seropositivity in only a handful of AZD1222 recipients.

The method was immunoSEQ multiplex PCR; TCRdb's version includes in-frame clones alone and lacks a portion of them. The profile shows about 120,000 clones, around nine tenths of them singletons. Material: peripheral blood, obtained on day 0 of AZD1222 vaccination. The source of this sequence is an adult in good health.

The CDR3 region has the DNA TGTGCCAGCAGTTTAGGGCGGGGGAGCTCCTACGAGCAGTACTTC. Its translation: CASSLGRGSSYEQYF. V gene TRBV28 combines with J gene TRBJ2-7; 7 bases map to TRBD2. The V segment lost 2 bases and the J segment 0 bases; nucleotides outside the gene matches: 4. This CDR3 is built from 15 residues. The germline CDR1 and CDR2 sequences are MDHEN and SYDVKM.